This entry features one T cell receptor (beta chain) sequence. What it binds is not known. The data were taken from a study of neoadjuvant anti-PD-1 for oral cavity cancer. Study at large: Non-progressing patients received a fourth nivolumab dose near day 43, then surgery on days 50-56. Overall study results and limits: Each response group had just a few patients in TCR analyses.

Patients had newly diagnosed, untreated stage II-IVA oral cavity squamous cell carcinoma. Produced via immunoSEQ multiplex PCR; TCRdb's table is partial and in-frame only. The data contain about 72,000 clones, around 83% of them singletons. The CDR3 spans 15 residues. Germline V CDR1 and CDR2: MDHEN, SYDVKM. V lost 5 bases, J lost 0 bases, and 14 bases lay in between. The sample was PBMCs, taken before nivolumab (anti-PD-1) treatment. This TCR came from a person aged 35-79 years with oral cavity squamous cell carcinoma. The chain employs TRBV28 and TRBJ2-7, with D unresolved. The CDR3 bases are TGTGCCAGCAGTGAGACCGGAACCGCCTCCTACGAGCAGTACTTC. It yields the protein CASSETGTASYEQYF. The entire variable domain, with the rest obtained from reference TRBV28 and TRBJ2-7, is as follows: DVKVTQSSRYLVKRTGEKVFLECVQDMDHENMFWYRQDPGLGLRLIYFSYDVKMKEKGDIPEGYSVSREKKERFSLILESASTNQTSMYLCASSETGTASYEQYFGPGTRLTVT.